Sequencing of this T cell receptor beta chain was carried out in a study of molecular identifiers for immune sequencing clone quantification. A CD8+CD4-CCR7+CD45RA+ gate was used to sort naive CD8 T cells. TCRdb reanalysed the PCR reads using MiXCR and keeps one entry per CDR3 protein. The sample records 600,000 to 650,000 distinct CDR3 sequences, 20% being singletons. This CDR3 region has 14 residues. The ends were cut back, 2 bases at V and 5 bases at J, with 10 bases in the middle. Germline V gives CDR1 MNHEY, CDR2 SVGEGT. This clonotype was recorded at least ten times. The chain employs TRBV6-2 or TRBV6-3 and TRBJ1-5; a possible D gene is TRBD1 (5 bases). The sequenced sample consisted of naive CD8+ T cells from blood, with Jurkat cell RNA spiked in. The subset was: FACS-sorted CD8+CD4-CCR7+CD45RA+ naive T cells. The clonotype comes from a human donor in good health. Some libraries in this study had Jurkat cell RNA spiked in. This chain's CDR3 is CASSYVGGDQPQHF. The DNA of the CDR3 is TGTGCCAGCAGTTACGTGGGGGGAGATCAGCCCCAGCATTTT.